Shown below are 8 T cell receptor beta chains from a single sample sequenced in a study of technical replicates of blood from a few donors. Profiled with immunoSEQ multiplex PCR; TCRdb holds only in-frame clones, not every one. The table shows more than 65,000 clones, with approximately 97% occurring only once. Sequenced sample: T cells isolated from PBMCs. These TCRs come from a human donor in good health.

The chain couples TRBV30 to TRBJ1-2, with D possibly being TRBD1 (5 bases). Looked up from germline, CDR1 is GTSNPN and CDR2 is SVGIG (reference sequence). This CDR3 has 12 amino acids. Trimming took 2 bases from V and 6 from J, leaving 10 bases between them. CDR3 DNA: TGTGCCTGGAGTAATACAGGCCATGGCTACACCTTC. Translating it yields CAWSNTGHGYTF.

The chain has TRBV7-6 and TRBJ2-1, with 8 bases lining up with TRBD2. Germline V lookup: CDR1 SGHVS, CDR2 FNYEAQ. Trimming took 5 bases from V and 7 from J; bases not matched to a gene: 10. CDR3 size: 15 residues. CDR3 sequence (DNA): TGTGCCAGCAGCACCCGACTAGCGCGATCAAATGAGCAGTTCTTC. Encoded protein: CASSTRLARSNEQFF.

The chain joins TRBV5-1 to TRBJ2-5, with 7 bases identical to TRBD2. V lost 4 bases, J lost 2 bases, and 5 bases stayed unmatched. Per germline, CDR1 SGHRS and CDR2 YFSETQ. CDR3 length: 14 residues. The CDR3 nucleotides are TGCGCCAGCAGCGCGGGGACTATTCAAGAGACCCAGTACTTC. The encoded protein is CASSAGTIQETQYF.

CDR3 sequence: CASSLGRGPYEQYF. The CDR3 DNA sequence: TGTGCCAGCAGCTTGGGCAGGGGTCCCTACGAGCAGTACTTC. The chain carries TRBV5-5 and TRBJ2-7, with D perhaps matching TRBD1 (6 bases). Germline loops: CDR1 SGHKS, CDR2 YYEKEE (reference sequence). With 0 bases removed from V and 2 bases from J, the gap between germline ends came to 9 bases. There are 14 residues in the CDR3.

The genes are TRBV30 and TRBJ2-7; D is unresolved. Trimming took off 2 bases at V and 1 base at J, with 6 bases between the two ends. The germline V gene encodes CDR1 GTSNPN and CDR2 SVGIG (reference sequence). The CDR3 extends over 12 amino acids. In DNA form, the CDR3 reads TGTGCCTGGAGTTACAAGTCCTACGAGCAGTACTTC. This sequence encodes CAWSYKSYEQYF.

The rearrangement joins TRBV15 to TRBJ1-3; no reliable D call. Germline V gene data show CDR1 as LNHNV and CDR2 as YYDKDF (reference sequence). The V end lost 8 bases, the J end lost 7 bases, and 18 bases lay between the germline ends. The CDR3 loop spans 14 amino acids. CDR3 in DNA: TGTGCCACCGCAGATCCAGGCTTGTGGAACACCATATATTTT. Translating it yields CATADPGLWNTIYF.

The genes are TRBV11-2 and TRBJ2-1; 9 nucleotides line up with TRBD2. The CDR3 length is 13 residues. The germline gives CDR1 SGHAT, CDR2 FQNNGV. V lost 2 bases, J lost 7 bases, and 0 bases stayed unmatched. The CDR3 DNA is TGTGCCAGCAGCTTACTAGCGGGAAATGAGCAGTTCTTC. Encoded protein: CASSLLAGNEQFF.

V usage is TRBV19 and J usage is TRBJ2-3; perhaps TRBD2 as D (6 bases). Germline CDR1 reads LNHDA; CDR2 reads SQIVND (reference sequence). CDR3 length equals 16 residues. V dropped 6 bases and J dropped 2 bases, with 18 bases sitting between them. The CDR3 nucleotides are TGTGCCAGTAGGAGTGGGACTCGATTCTACACAGATACGCAGTATTTT. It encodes CASRSGTRFYTDTQYF. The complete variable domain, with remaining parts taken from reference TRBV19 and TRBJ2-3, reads DGGITQSPKYLFRKEGQNVTLSCEQNLNHDAMYWYRQDPGQGLRLIYYSQIVNDFQKGDIAEGYSVSREKKESFPLTVTSAQKNPTAFYLCASRSGTRFYTDTQYFGPGTRLTVL.